These T cell receptor beta chains were read from a single sample in a study of T cell changes during pregnancy in multiple sclerosis. Profiling relied on immunoSEQ multiplex PCR, and the TCRdb table lists in-frame clones only, not all of them. The data hold about 62,000 clones, with roughly nine tenths observed a single time. Sequencing was performed on peripheral blood, taken in the first trimester of pregnancy. Receptors were obtained from a female donor with multiple sclerosis, enrolled in a pregnancy study. Both conserved end residues are part of each CDR3. A D gene is named only where the DNA matches it firmly. Rows give clone size only sometimes, using once, few, many, or a class for an expanded clone.

TRBJ2-1	-	-	TRBV20-1	CSAGKAYEQFF	TGCAGTGCCGGGAAGGCTTATGAGCAGTTCTTC
TRBJ1-1	-	-	TRBV5-1	CASSLGQTSNTEAFF	TGCGCCAGCAGCTTGGGACAAACCTCGAACACTGAAGCTTTCTTT
TRBJ1-5	-	-	TRBV2	CATHRDPNQPQHF	TGTGCCACCCACCGGGATCCCAATCAGCCCCAGCATTTT
TRBJ2-2	-	-	TRBV9	CASSVEGTPTRRRNTGELFF	TGTGCCAGCAGCGTAGAGGGGACACCCACACGCAGGAGGAACACCGGGGAGCTGTTTTTT
TRBJ2-7	-	-	TRBV7-2	CASSFSTYEQYF	TGTGCCAGCAGCTTCAGTACCTACGAGCAGTACTTC
TRBJ1-3	-	TRBD1	TRBV4-3	CASSPGTGMRYPGNTIYF	TGCGCCAGCAGCCCCGGGACAGGGATGAGGTATCCTGGAAACACCATATATTTT
TRBJ2-3	-	TRBD1	TRBV2	CASRAGTGGPDTQYF	TGTGCCAGCAGGGCCGGGACAGGGGGCCCAGATACGCAGTATTTT
TRBJ2-5	-	TRBD1	TRBV5-1	CASSSGTGVLETQYF	TGCGCCAGCAGCTCCGGGACAGGGGTGTTGGAGACCCAGTACTTC
TRBJ2-5	once	-	TRBV5-1	CASSLGTGFQETQYF	TGCGCCAGCAGCTTGGGTACAGGCTTTCAAGAGACCCAGTACTTC
TRBJ1-5	-	-	TRBV19	CASSPQAPGQPQHF	TGTGCCAGTAGTCCACAGGCCCCGGGTCAGCCCCAGCATTTT
TRBJ2-3	-	TRBD1	TRBV27	CASSLGQLRDTQYF	TGTGCCAGCAGTTTGGGACAGTTAAGGGATACGCAGTATTTT
TRBJ1-5	-	-	TRBV19	CASSIKGAYNQPQHF	TGTGCCAGTAGTATAAAAGGGGCGTATAATCAGCCCCAGCATTTT
TRBJ2-7	-	-	TRBV18	CASSAGPTYEQYF	TGTGCCAGCTCAGCGGGCCCTACCTACGAGCAGTACTTC
TRBJ1-3	-	-	TRBV6-1	CASSEQGSFSGNTIYF	TGTGCCAGCAGTGAACAGGGGTCTTTCTCTGGAAACACCATATATTTT
TRBJ2-3	once	TRBD2	TRBV18	CASSRTGTSGTDTQYF	TGTGCCAGCTCAAGAACCGGGACTAGCGGTACAGATACGCAGTATTTT
TRBJ2-7	-	-	TRBV9	CASSPTYPVIAEKGYEQYF	TGTGCCAGCAGCCCTACATACCCGGTGATAGCGGAGAAAGGCTACGAGCAGTACTTC
TRBJ2-5	-	TRBD1	TRBV6-1	CASSEQGAIETQYF	TGTGCCAGCAGTGAACAGGGGGCGATCGAGACCCAGTACTTC
TRBJ1-3	-	-	TRBV19	CASSPRDRGNTIYF	TGTGCCAGTAGTCCAAGAGACAGGGGAAACACCATATATTTT
TRBJ2-1	-	TRBD1	TRBV5-1	CASSTGQGVNYNEQFF	TGCGCCAGCAGCACCGGACAGGGAGTTAACTACAATGAGCAGTTCTTC
TRBJ2-5	-	TRBD2	TRBV27	CASSLWSSGRVGVGETQYF	TGTGCCAGCAGTTTATGGTCTAGCGGGAGGGTGGGAGTCGGTGAGACCCAGTACTTC
TRBJ2-1	-	-	TRBV30	CAWSVRGERHEQFF	TGTGCCTGGAGTGTACGCGGGGAACGTCATGAGCAGTTCTTC
TRBJ1-1	-	-	TRBV25-1	CASCPGTSNTEAFF	TGTGCCAGCTGCCCCGGGACATCGAACACTGAAGCTTTCTTT
TRBJ2-3	few	-	TRBV6-1	CASSEEHTDTQYF	TGTGCCAGCAGTGAGGAGCACACAGATACGCAGTATTTT
TRBJ1-5	once	TRBD1	TRBV2	CASLQGINQPQHF	TGTGCCAGCTTACAGGGGATCAATCAGCCCCAGCATTTT
TRBJ1-2	-	TRBD1	TRBV18	CASSPLGQGALQDGYTF	TGTGCCAGCTCACCCCTTGGCCAGGGGGCTTTACAAGATGGCTACACCTTC
TRBJ2-3	-	-	TRBV6-1	CASSWLGTDTQYF	TGTGCCAGCAGTTGGCTGGGCACAGATACGCAGTATTTT
TRBJ2-1	-	-	TRBV19	CASSGSGTYNEQFF	TGTGCCAGTAGTGGTAGCGGTACCTACAATGAGCAGTTCTTC
TRBJ1-2	-	-	TRBV14	CASSNRSLRGYTF	TGTGCCAGCAGCAACAGGAGTTTACGGGGCTACACCTTC
TRBJ2-7	few	-	TRBV7-9	CASRPTGPSEQYF	TGTGCCAGCAGACCAACAGGACCCAGCGAGCAGTACTTC
TRBJ2-6	-	-	TRBV6-4	CASSRGEGANVLTF	TGTGCCAGCAGCAGGGGGGAAGGGGCCAACGTCCTGACTTTC
TRBJ1-2	-	-	TRBV19	CASSIEKGNYGYTF	TGTGCCAGTAGTATAGAAAAGGGGAACTATGGCTACACCTTC